One sample yielded the 2 T cell receptor beta chains listed below, sequenced in a study of T cell responses to AZD1222 COVID-19 vaccine. Only in-frame clones appear in the TCRdb table, and some are missing; sequencing was by immunoSEQ multiplex PCR. Altogether about 150,000 clones are present, around 85% being singletons, with the ten largest covering approximately 6.6%. The sample here was peripheral blood, taken after recovery from COVID-19. The receptors shown here come from an adult who had recovered from COVID-19.

The rearrangement uses TRBV9 and TRBJ1-1; D uncertain. In germline, CDR1 is SGDLS, CDR2 YYNGEE. Trimming took off 2 bases at V and 6 bases at J, with 8 bases between the two ends. This CDR3 is 12 amino acids long. The CDR3 coding sequence is TGTGCCAGCAGCGTGTCAGGCGCTGAAGCTTTCTTT. Translating gives CASSVSGAEAFF.

There are a few counts of this clone. The V call is TRBV24-1, the J call TRBJ1-1; maybe TRBD1 (5 bases). The CDR3 sequence is 13 residues long. The germline V and J ends were trimmed by 2 bases and 6 bases, with 9 bases remaining between them. Per the germline V gene, CDR1 is KGHDR and CDR2 is SFDVKD. CDR3 nucleotide sequence: TGTGCCACCAGTGATTCAGCCAGGGCTGAAGCTTTCTTT. It translates to CATSDSARAEAFF.